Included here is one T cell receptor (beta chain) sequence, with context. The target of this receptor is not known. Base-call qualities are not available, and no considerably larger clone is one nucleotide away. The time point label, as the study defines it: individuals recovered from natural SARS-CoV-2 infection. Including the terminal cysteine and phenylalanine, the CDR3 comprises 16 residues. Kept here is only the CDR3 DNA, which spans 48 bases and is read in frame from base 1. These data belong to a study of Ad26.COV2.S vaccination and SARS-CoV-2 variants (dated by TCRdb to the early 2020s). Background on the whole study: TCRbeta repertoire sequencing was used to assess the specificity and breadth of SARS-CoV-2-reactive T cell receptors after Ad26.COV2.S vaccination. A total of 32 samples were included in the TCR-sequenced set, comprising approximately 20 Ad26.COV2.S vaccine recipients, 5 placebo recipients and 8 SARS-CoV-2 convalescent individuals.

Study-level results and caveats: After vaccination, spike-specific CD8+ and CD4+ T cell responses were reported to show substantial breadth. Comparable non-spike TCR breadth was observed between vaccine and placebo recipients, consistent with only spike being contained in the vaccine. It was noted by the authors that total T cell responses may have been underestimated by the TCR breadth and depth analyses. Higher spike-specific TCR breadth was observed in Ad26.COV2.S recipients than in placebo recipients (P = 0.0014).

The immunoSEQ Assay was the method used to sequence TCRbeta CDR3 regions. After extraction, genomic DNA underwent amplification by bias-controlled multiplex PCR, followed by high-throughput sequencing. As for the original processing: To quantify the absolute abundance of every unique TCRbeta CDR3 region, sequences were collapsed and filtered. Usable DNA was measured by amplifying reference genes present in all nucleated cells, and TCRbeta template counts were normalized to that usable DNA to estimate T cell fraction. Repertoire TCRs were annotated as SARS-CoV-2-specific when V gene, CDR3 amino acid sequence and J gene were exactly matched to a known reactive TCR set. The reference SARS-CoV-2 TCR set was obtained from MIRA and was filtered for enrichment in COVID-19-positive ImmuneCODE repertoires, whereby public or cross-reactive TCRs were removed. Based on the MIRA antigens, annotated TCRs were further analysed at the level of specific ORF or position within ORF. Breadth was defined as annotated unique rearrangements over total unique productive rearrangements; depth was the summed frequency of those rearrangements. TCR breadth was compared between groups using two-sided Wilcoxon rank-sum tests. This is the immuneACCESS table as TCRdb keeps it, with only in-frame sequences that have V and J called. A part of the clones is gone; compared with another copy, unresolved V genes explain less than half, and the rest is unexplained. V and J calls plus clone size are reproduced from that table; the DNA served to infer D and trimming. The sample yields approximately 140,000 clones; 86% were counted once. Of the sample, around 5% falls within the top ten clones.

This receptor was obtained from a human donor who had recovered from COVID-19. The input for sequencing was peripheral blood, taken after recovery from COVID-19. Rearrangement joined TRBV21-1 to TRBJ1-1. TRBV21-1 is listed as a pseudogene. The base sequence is TGTGCCAGCAGCAAAGAGGTACAAAATCGGGACACTGAAGCTTTCTTT. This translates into CASSKEVQNRDTEAFF.